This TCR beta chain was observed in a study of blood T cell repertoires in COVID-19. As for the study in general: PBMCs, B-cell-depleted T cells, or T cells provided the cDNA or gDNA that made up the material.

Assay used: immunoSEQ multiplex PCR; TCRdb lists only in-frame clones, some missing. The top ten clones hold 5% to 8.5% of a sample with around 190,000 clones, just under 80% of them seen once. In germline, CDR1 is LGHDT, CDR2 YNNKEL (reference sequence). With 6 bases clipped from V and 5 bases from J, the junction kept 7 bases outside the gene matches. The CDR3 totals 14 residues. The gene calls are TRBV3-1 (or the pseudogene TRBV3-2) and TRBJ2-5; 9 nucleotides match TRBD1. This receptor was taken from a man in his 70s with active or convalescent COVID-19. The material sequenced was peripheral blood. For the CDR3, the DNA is TGTGCCAGCAGACCTACAGGGGGCGGCGAGACCCAGTACTTC. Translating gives CASRPTGGGETQYF.